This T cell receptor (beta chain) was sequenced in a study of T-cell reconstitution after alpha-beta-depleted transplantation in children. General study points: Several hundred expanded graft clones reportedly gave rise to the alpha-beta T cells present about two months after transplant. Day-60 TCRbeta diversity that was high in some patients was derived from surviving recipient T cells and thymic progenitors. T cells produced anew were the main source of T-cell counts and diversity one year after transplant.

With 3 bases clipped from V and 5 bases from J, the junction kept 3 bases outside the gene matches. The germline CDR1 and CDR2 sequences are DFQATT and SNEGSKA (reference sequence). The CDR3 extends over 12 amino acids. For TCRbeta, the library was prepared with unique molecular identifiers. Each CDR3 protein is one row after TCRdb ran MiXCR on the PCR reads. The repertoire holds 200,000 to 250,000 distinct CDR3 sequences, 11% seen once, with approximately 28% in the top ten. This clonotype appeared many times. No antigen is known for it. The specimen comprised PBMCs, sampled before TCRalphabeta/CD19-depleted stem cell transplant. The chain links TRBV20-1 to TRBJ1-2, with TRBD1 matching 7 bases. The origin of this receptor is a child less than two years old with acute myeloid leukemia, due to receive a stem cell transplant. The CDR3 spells CSARAGQYGYTF. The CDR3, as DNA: TGCAGTGCTAGGGCGGGACAGTATGGCTACACCTTC.